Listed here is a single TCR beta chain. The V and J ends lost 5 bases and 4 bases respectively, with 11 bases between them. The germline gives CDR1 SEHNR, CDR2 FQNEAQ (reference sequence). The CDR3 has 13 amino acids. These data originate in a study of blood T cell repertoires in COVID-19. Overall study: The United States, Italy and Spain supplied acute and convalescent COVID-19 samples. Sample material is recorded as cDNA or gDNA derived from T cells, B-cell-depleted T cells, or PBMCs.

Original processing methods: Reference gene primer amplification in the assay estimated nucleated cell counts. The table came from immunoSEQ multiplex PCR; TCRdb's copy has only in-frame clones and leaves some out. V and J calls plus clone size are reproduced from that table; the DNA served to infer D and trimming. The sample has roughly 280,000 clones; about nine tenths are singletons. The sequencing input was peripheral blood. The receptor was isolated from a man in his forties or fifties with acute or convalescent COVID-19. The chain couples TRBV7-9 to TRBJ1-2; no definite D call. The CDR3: CASSPELLYGYTF. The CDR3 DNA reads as TGTGCCAGCAGCCCCGAGCTCCTCTATGGCTACACCTTC.